A few counts support the clone carrying this TCR beta chain. Its specificity is unknown. Diagnosis rested on symptoms, serum thyroxine and TRAb, thyroid ultrasound, and orbital computed tomography. The blood was taken when hyperthyroidism was first diagnosed, before any ophthalmopathy symptoms showed up. It was RNA transcripts that yielded the amplified TCR beta CDR3 regions. HTBI primers drove first-round RT-PCR of the TCR CDR3. TCRdb re-derived calls from the multiplex PCR reads in MiXCR, one entry per CDR3 protein. The sample lists about 180,000 distinct CDR3 sequences; 8% to 9.5% were seen once. The sample is drawn from a study of T cells in Graves' hyperthyroidism and ophthalmopathy. CDR1 MGHRA and CDR2 YSYEKL come from the germline V gene. Trimming removed 4 bases from V and 2 bases from J, with 14 bases in between. The CDR3 has 15 residues. Study-level points and caveats: The majority of expanded thyroid clonotypes above 0.001 also appeared in blood.

The chain is built from TRBV4-1 and TRBJ1-2, with D hard to call. Sequencing was carried out using blood. The clonotype was recovered from a woman between 18 and 30 years old with Graves' hyperthyroidism that later progressed to Graves' ophthalmopathy. In DNA, the CDR3 is TGCGCCAGCAGCCGTTTAGGACTGGTCAACTATGGCTACACCTTC. Protein sequence: CASSRLGLVNYGYTF.